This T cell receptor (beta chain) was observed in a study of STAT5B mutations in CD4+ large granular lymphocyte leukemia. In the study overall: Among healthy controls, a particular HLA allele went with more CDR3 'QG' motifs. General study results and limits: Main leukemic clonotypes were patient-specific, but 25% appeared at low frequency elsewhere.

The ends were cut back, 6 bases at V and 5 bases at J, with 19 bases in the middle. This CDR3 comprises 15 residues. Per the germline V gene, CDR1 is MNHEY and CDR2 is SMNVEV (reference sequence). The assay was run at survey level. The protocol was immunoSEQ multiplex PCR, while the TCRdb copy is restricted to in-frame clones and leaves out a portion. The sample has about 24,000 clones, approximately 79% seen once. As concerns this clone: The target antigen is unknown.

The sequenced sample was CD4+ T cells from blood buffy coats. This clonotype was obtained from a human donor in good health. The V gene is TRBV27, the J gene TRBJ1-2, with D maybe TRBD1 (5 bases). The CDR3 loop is CASRERRGKGYGYTF. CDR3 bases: TGTGCCAGCAGAGAAAGACGGGGTAAGGGGTATGGCTACACCTTC.